Shown below are 32 T cell receptor beta chains from a single sample sequenced in a study of shared clonotypes between healthy human individuals. Libraries were prepared by immunoSEQ multiplex PCR; TCRdb keeps only in-frame clonotypes and omits some of them. Among 2.3 million or so clones listed, over 85% were seen once. The sample was naive CD4+ T cells from PBMCs. Subset here: CD45RA+ positively selected. The source is a man aged 18 to 29 in good health. Some clones in this sample may be carry-over from other donors' samples.

This rearrangement joins TRBV5-1 to TRBJ2-3; no definite D call. This CDR3 is 15 amino acids long. Trimming left V 0 bases short and J 6 bases short, with 14 bases between. Germline lookup yields CDR1 SGHRS and CDR2 YFSETQ. CDR3 bases: TGCGCCAGCAGCTTGGTCAGTATTGTCGGGGATACGCAGTATTTT. This sequence encodes CASSLVSIVGDTQYF.

About this clone itself: The sample carries other DNA sequences with the same CDR3. The V call is TRBV2, the J call TRBJ2-7; 8 bases are shared with TRBD1. The CDR3 totals 14 residues. Germline loops: CDR1 SNHLY, CDR2 FYNNEI. The V segment lost 5 bases and the J segment 4 bases; nucleotides outside the gene matches: 7. This CDR3 is CASSSQGALYEQYF. The CDR3 region has the DNA TGTGCCAGCAGTTCCCAGGGGGCGTTATACGAGCAGTACTTC.

V is TRBV28 and J is TRBJ2-1, with D perhaps TRBD2 (5 bases). The V end lost 6 bases, the J end lost 3 bases, and 15 bases lay between the germline ends. The CDR3 sequence is 15 residues long. Germline V gene sequence: CDR1 MDHEN, CDR2 SYDVKM. Written as DNA, the CDR3 is TGTGCCAGCAGCACCCGGACTCAAAGCTACAATGAGCAGTTCTTC. It yields the protein CASSTRTQSYNEQFF.

Of note for this clone: This sample includes further DNA sequences coding for the same CDR3. This sequence joins TRBV19 and TRBJ2-2; no firm D call. CDR1 LNHDA and CDR2 SQIVND come from the germline V gene (reference sequence). The CDR3 loop spans 14 amino acids. The ends were cut back, 6 bases at V and 1 base at J, with 9 bases in the middle. DNA of the CDR3: TGTGCCAGTAGGCCTCTAGGGAACACCGGGGAGCTGTTTTTT. Translation gives CASRPLGNTGELFF.

The gene calls are TRBV7-6 and TRBJ2-7; tentative D call: TRBD2 (6 bases). Germline V gene lookup returns CDR1 SGHVS and CDR2 FNYEAQ. Trimming took off 5 bases at V and 6 bases at J, with 20 bases between the two ends. The CDR3 length is 15 residues. In nucleotides, the CDR3 is TGTGCCAGCAGCCCGTTATGGGGTAGCGGAGGCGAGCAGTACTTC. Translating it yields CASSPLWGSGGEQYF.

The V call is TRBV19, the J call TRBJ1-1, with 9 bases matching TRBD1. The ends lost 2 bases at V and 1 base at J; junction bases unmatched: 11. CDR3 length: 18 residues. Germline CDR1 is LNHDA and CDR2 is SQIVND (reference sequence). The CDR3 protein is CASSILRGQGNSNTEAFF. The DNA for the CDR3 is TGTGCCAGTAGTATATTGCGAGGACAGGGGAACTCGAACACTGAAGCTTTCTTT.

The rearrangement links TRBV7-3 to TRBJ2-5; 10 nucleotides match TRBD2. CDR1 SGHTA and CDR2 FQGTGA come from the germline V gene. With 5 bases clipped from V and 5 bases from J, the junction kept 11 bases outside the gene matches. The CDR3 runs to 16 residues. This CDR3 reads CASSPQPSGSRETQYF. In DNA form, the CDR3 reads TGTGCCAGCAGCCCCCAACCTAGCGGGAGCAGGGAGACCCAGTACTTC.

This chain connects TRBV5-6 to TRBJ2-3; possibly TRBD2 for D (6 bases). V was shortened by 1 base and J by 0 bases, with 9 bases between the two germline ends. The CDR3 runs to 15 residues. CDR1 SGHDT and CDR2 YYEEEE come from the germline V gene. The CDR3 coding sequence is TGTGCCAGCAGCTTGCCCAGCGGGAGCACAGATACGCAGTATTTT. Translation gives CASSLPSGSTDTQYF.

The chain is built from TRBV5-1 and TRBJ2-2; D gene unclear. Trimming left V 0 bases short and J 4 bases short, with 7 bases between. Germline V gene data show CDR1 as SGHRS and CDR2 as YFSETQ. There are 14 residues in the CDR3. CDR3 DNA: TGCGCCAGCAGCTTGGCCCCCCCCACCGGGGAGCTGTTTTTT. Encoded protein: CASSLAPPTGELFF.

The chain has TRBV9 and TRBJ2-5; D remains unclear. Germline CDR1 is SGDLS and CDR2 is YYNGEE. This CDR3 region has 13 residues. V was clipped by 4 bases and J by 5 bases, with 12 bases between them. CDR3 nucleotides: TGTGCCAGCAGCCCGACGGTTGGGGAGACCCAGTACTTC. It specifies CASSPTVGETQYF.

The chain employs TRBV10-2 and TRBJ2-3, with 10 bases lining up with TRBD2. Trimming at V came to 0 bases and at J to 7 bases, leaving 4 bases not matched to a gene. This CDR3 contains 15 residues. Germline CDR1 reads WSHSY; CDR2 reads SAAADI. CDR3 amino acids: CASSESALAGYTQYF. The CDR3 bases are TGCGCCAGCAGTGAGTCGGCACTAGCGGGATATACGCAGTATTTT.

The sample holds one count of this clone. This chain uses TRBV4-1 with TRBJ1-2, with D unresolved. The CDR3 covers 16 residues. Deletions cut 1 base from V and 0 bases from J, with 12 bases between. In germline, CDR1 is MGHRA, CDR2 YSYEKL. This chain's CDR3 is CASSQGERRPNYGYTF. As DNA, the CDR3 is TGCGCCAGCAGCCAAGGGGAAAGAAGACCTAACTATGGCTACACCTTC.

This chain connects TRBV7-2 to TRBJ2-4; 9 positions match TRBD1. The CDR3 is 14 residues long. The J segment lost 8 bases and the V segment lost 5 bases, leaving 7 bases of the junction unmatched. The germline V gene encodes CDR1 SGHTA and CDR2 FQGNSA. The CDR3 region is CASSPRTGADIQYF. For the CDR3, the DNA is TGTGCCAGCAGCCCGAGGACAGGGGCTGACATTCAGTACTTC.

J is TRBJ1-6 and V is TRBV30; D remains unclear. The CDR3 has 13 amino acids. V dropped 0 bases and J dropped 9 bases, with 9 bases sitting between them. Germline CDR1 GTSNPN, CDR2 SVGIG (reference sequence). The DNA for the CDR3 is TGTGCCTGGAGTGTGGGCATCGGTTCACCCCTCCACTTT. Translating it yields CAWSVGIGSPLHF.

This chain connects TRBV10-3 to TRBJ2-5; 9 bases line up with TRBD2. Germline V gene lookup returns CDR1 ENHRY and CDR2 SYGVKD. The CDR3 length is 14 residues. The V gene end was trimmed by 3 bases and the J gene end by 4 bases; junction bases not matched to a gene: 3. The chain's CDR3 is CAISDLAGAETQYF. CDR3 DNA: TGTGCCATCAGTGATTTAGCGGGAGCAGAGACCCAGTACTTC.

The rearrangement links TRBV10-3 to TRBJ1-1; 8 bases map to TRBD1. Germline CDR1 reads ENHRY; CDR2 reads SYGVKD. Trimming took 2 bases from V and 1 from J; bases not matched to a gene: 6. This CDR3 spans 16 amino acids. The CDR3: CAISERAGGWNTEAFF. The CDR3, as DNA: TGTGCCATCAGTGAGCGGGCAGGGGGCTGGAACACTGAAGCTTTCTTT.

This clone has only one observation. The chain has TRBV7-3 and TRBJ2-4; D is possibly TRBD1 or TRBD2 (5 bases each). V shed 1 base and J shed 0 bases, with 7 bases lying between them. Per the germline V gene, CDR1 is SGHTA and CDR2 is FQGTGA. The CDR3 runs to 15 residues. This CDR3 reads CASSLNGGAKNIQYF. The CDR3 DNA reads as TGTGCCAGCAGCTTAAATGGGGGAGCCAAAAACATTCAGTACTTC.

The rearrangement uses TRBV4-1 and TRBJ1-1; a weak D match, TRBD1 (5 bases). V lost 2 bases to trimming and J lost 4 bases, with 5 bases between them. The germline CDR1 and CDR2 sequences are MGHRA and YSYEKL. The CDR3 totals 12 residues. This CDR3 is CASSQRGTEAFF. The CDR3 DNA sequence: TGCGCCAGCAGCCAAAGGGGCACTGAAGCTTTCTTT.

The chain couples TRBV20-1 to TRBJ2-1; no reliable D call. The germline V and J ends were trimmed by 3 bases and 10 bases, with 10 bases remaining between them. The CDR3 has 11 amino acids. CDR1 is DFQATT and CDR2 is SNEGSKA in the germline V gene (reference sequence). The CDR3 loop reads CSASKTGEQFF. The CDR3 DNA reads TGCAGTGCTAGCAAGACCGGAGAGCAGTTCTTC.

The rearrangement joins TRBV23-1 to TRBJ2-3; 8 nucleotides agree with TRBD2. TRBV23-1 is sorted into the ORF group, with uncertain function. The CDR3 loop spans 16 amino acids. J lost 4 bases, V lost 0 bases, and 6 bases had no gene match. CDR3 in amino acids: CASSQSQRELPDTQYF. The CDR3 DNA is TGCGCCAGCAGTCAATCCCAGCGGGAGTTGCCAGATACGCAGTATTTT.

The chain employs TRBV28 and TRBJ2-1; TRBD2 matches at 10 bases. V shed 10 bases and J 8 bases; nucleotides not matched to a gene: 14. This CDR3 contains 15 residues. CDR1 is MDHEN and CDR2 is SYDVKM in the germline V gene. CDR3 in amino acids: CATRGSGRAQYEQFF. CDR3 DNA sequence: TGTGCCACCCGAGGGAGCGGGAGGGCCCAGTATGAGCAGTTCTTC.

In the case of this clone: This sample includes further DNA sequences coding for the same CDR3. This sequence joins TRBV6-5 and TRBJ1-1; D gene ambiguous. The CDR3 length is 12 residues. Trimming stripped 3 bases from V and 1 base from J, with 3 bases between. The germline V gene encodes CDR1 MNHEY and CDR2 SVGAGI. This CDR3 is CASSYRNTEAFF. The CDR3 nucleotides read TGTGCCAGCAGTTATAGGAACACTGAAGCTTTCTTT.

The chain is built from TRBV19 and TRBJ2-1; D gene ambiguous. The germline V gene has CDR1 LNHDA and CDR2 SQIVND (reference sequence). The CDR3 covers 12 residues. V lost 3 bases and J lost 6, with 6 bases in between. CDR3 residues: CASSMISNEQFF. The CDR3 nucleotides read TGTGCCAGTAGTATGATCTCCAATGAGCAGTTCTTC. Full variable domain (remainder filled in from reference TRBV19 and TRBJ2-1): DGGITQSPKYLFRKEGQNVTLSCEQNLNHDAMYWYRQDPGQGLRLIYYSQIVNDFQKGDIAEGYSVSREKKESFPLTVTSAQKNPTAFYLCASSMISNEQFFGPGTRLTVL.

This chain joins TRBV11-2 and TRBJ2-2; tentatively, D is TRBD2 (5 bases). Germline CDR1 and CDR2: SGHAT and FQNNGV. The CDR3 is 14 residues long. V lost 2 bases to trimming and J lost 3 bases, with 7 bases between them. The CDR3 sequence: CASSLMRDTGELFF. CDR3 nucleotides: TGTGCCAGCAGCTTAATGAGGGACACCGGGGAGCTGTTTTTT.

The V call is TRBV9, the J call TRBJ2-1; possibly TRBD1 or TRBD2 for D (5 bases each). In germline, CDR1 is SGDLS, CDR2 YYNGEE. The ends were cut back, 3 bases at V and 0 bases at J, with 13 bases in the middle. This CDR3 is 16 amino acids long. CDR3 bases: TGTGCCAGCAGCGGTGGGGACGCGAGCTCCTACAATGAGCAGTTCTTC. Amino acid sequence: CASSGGDASSYNEQFF.

The rearrangement uses TRBV19 and TRBJ2-2; D remains ambiguous. Germline CDR1 reads LNHDA; CDR2 reads SQIVND (reference sequence). The length of the CDR3 is 14 residues. V was cut by 2 bases and J by 4 bases, with 8 bases left in between. The chain's CDR3 is CASSIQRLTGELFF. The CDR3 DNA is TGTGCCAGTAGTATACAACGGCTCACCGGGGAGCTGTTTTTT.

Comments on this clone: Other DNA sequences in this specimen translate into the identical CDR3. This rearrangement joins TRBV28 to TRBJ2-7; no clear D. Germline lookup yields CDR1 MDHEN and CDR2 SYDVKM. This CDR3 is 13 amino acids long. The V and J ends lost 4 bases and 4 bases respectively, with 11 bases between them. CDR3 nucleotides: TGTGCCAGCAGTTCCGTCTCGCTTTACGAGCAGTACTTC. It codes for CASSSVSLYEQYF.

This rearrangement joins TRBV5-6 to TRBJ2-6; TRBD1 aligns across 12 bases. V lost 1 base to trimming and J lost 1 base; unmatched junction nucleotides: 3. Germline lookup yields CDR1 SGHDT and CDR2 YYEEEE. The CDR3 is made up of 18 amino acids. CDR3 loop: CASSLRGQGASGANVLTF. In DNA form, the CDR3 reads TGTGCCAGCAGCTTGAGGGGACAGGGGGCGTCTGGGGCCAACGTCCTGACTTTC.

The chain has TRBV28 and TRBJ2-5; TRBD1 matches at 8 bases. V lost 4 bases and J lost 4; bases outside the gene matches: 11. This CDR3 is 16 amino acids long. Germline V gene data show CDR1 as MDHEN and CDR2 as SYDVKM. CDR3 sequence (DNA): TGTGCCAGCAGTTGGTGGCTAGGACAGGGAAGAGAGACCCAGTACTTC. It specifies CASSWWLGQGRETQYF.

The rearrangement uses TRBV7-2 and TRBJ2-1; D uncertain. Trimming removed 4 bases at V and 0 bases at J, with 10 bases between. This CDR3 comprises 15 residues. The germline CDR1 and CDR2 sequences are SGHTA and FQGNSA. The CDR3 loop reads CASSYDLSSYNEQFF. The CDR3 DNA reads as TGTGCCAGCAGCTACGACCTGAGCTCCTACAATGAGCAGTTCTTC.

The chain links TRBV28 to TRBJ1-3, with TRBD1 matching 7 bases. Germline CDR1 and CDR2: MDHEN and SYDVKM. The CDR3 length is 16 residues. V lost 10 bases, J lost 0 bases, and 12 bases stayed unmatched. The CDR3 protein is CATRGFFPDSGNTIYF. In DNA, the CDR3 is TGTGCCACCAGGGGGTTTTTTCCCGACTCTGGAAACACCATATATTTT.

V and J are TRBV2 and TRBJ2-5, with TRBD2 identical over 7 bases. Per the germline V gene, CDR1 is SNHLY and CDR2 is FYNNEI. With V trimmed by 8 bases and J by 5 bases, 11 bases remained unmatched. The CDR3 is 14 amino acids. For the CDR3, the DNA is TGTGCCAGCGCTAGCGGCGGAAGAGGGGAGACCCAGTACTTC. Translated, it gives CASASGGRGETQYF. The variable domain in full, completed from reference TRBV2 and TRBJ2-5, reads EPEVTQTPSHQVTQMGQEVILRCVPISNHLYFYWYRQILGQKVEFLVSFYNNEISEKSEIFDDQFSVERPDGSNFTLKIRSTKLEDSAMYFCASASGGRGETQYFGPGTRLLVL.